These T cell receptor beta chains were read from a single sample in a study of molecular identifiers for immune sequencing clone quantification. In TCRdb, the PCR reads were re-called with MiXCR into one record per CDR3 protein. This table has 65,000 to 70,000 distinct CDR3 sequences, about a sixth appearing once. Sequencing used naive CD8+ T cells from blood, with Jurkat cell RNA spiked in. The receptors were sampled from a human donor in good health. Some libraries in this study had Jurkat cell RNA spiked in. The CDR3 runs from the conserved cysteine through the conserved F or W. Fields, in order: D gene, V gene, J gene, clone size, CDR3 protein, CDR3 DNA. The D gene is left open where the match is weak. The size field is filled for only some rows; it gives once, few, many or a size class.

D: TRBD1
V: TRBV19
J: TRBJ1-1
size: many
CDR3: CASSPTTGGTEAFF
DNA: TGTGCCAGTAGTCCAACCACAGGGGGCACTGAAGCTTTCTTT

D: TRBD2
V: TRBV11-2
J: TRBJ2-5
size: .
CDR3: CASSLGAGEWETQYF
DNA: TGTGCCAGCAGCTTAGGAGCGGGAGAGTGGGAGACCCAGTACTTC

D: .
V: TRBV9
J: TRBJ1-1
size: many
CDR3: CASSVLSWPTEAFF
DNA: TGTGCCAGCAGCGTGCTGTCCTGGCCCACTGAAGCTTTCTTT

D: TRBD2
V: TRBV6-2/TRBV6-3
J: TRBJ2-1
size: many
CDR3: CASSLSRLAGGPGNEQFF
DNA: TGTGCCAGCAGTTTATCCCGACTAGCGGGAGGGCCGGGAAATGAGCAGTTCTTC

D: .
V: TRBV7-8
J: TRBJ2-7
size: few
CDR3: CASTSGRTYEQYF
DNA: TGTGCCAGCACCTCGGGGAGAACCTACGAGCAGTACTTC

D: .
V: TRBV20-1
J: TRBJ2-7
size: few
CDR3: CSARAGRSYEQYF
DNA: TGCAGTGCTAGAGCCGGCAGATCCTACGAGCAGTACTTC

D: .
V: TRBV20-1
J: TRBJ2-3
size: many
CDR3: CSARDLAAAQDTQYF
DNA: TGCAGTGCTAGAGATCTGGCGGCAGCCCAAGATACGCAGTATTTT

D: TRBD2
V: TRBV7-2
J: TRBJ2-7
size: many
CDR3: CASSLSPASGRSSYEQYF
DNA: TGTGCCAGCAGCTTATCGCCCGCTAGCGGGAGGAGCTCCTACGAGCAGTACTTC

D: TRBD2
V: TRBV20-1
J: TRBJ2-7
size: many
CDR3: CSARGTSGSRGYEQYF
DNA: TGCAGTGCTAGAGGTACTAGCGGAAGTAGAGGTTACGAGCAGTACTTC

D: TRBD1
V: TRBV15
J: TRBJ1-1
size: many
CDR3: CATSRDLARGLMNTEAFF
DNA: TGTGCCACCAGCAGAGATCTTGCGAGGGGGCTCATGAACACTGAAGCTTTCTTT

D: .
V: TRBV12-3/TRBV12-4
J: TRBJ1-1
size: many
CDR3: CASSLDGRPEAFF
DNA: TGTGCCAGCAGCTTAGACGGGAGGCCTGAAGCTTTCTTT